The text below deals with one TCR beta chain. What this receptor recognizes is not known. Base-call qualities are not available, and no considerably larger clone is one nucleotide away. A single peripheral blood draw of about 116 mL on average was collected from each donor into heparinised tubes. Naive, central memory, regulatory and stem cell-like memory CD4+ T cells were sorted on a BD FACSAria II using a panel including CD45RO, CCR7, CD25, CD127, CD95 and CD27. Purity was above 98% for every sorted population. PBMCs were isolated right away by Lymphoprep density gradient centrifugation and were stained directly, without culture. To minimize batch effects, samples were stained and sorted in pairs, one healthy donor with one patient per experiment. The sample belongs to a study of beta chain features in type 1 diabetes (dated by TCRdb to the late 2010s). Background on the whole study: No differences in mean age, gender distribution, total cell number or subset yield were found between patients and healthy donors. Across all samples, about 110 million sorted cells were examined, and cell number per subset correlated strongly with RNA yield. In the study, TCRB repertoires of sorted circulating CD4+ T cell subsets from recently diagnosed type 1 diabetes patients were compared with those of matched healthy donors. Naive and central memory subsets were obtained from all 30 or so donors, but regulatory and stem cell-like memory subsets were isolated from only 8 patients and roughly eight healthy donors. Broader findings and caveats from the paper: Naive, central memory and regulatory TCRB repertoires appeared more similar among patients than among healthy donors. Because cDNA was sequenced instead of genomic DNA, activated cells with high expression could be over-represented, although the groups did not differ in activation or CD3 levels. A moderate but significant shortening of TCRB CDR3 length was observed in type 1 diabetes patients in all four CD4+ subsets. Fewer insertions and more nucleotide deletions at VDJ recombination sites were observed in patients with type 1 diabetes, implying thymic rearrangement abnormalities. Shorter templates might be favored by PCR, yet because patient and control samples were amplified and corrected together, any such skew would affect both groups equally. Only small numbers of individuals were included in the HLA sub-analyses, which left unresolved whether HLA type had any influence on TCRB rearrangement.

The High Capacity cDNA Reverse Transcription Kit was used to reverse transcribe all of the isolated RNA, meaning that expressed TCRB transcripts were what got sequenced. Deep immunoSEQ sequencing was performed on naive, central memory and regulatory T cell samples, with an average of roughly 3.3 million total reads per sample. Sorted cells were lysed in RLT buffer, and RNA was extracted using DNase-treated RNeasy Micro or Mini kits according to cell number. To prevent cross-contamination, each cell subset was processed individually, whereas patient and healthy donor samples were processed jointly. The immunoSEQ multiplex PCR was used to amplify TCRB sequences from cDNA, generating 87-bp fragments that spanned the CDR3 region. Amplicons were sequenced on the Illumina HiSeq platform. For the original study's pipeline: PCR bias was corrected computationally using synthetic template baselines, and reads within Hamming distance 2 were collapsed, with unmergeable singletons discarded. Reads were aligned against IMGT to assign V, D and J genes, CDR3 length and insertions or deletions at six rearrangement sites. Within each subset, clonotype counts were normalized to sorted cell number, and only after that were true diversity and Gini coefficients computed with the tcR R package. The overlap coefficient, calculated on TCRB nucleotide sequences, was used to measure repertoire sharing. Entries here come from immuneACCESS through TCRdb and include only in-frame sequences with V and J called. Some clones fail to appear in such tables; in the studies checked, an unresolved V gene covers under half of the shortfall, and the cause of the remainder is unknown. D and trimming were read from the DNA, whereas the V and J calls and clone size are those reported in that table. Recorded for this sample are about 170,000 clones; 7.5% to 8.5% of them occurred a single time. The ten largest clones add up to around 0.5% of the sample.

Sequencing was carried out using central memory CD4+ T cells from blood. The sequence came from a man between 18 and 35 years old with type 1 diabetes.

For the CDR3, the sequence is CASSLTSGGRFTDTQYF. The nucleotides read TGTGCCAGCAGCTTGACCAGCGGGGGGCGGTTCACAGATACGCAGTATTTT. This chain joins TRBV7-9 to TRBJ2-3; 9 junctional bases match TRBD2. For CDR1 and CDR2, the germline V gene (reference sequence) lists SEHNR and FQNEAQ. From the cysteine up to the phenylalanine, the CDR3 has a length of 17 residues. Left in the record is the CDR3 DNA by itself, 51 bases read in frame from the first base. V lost 3 bases and J lost 2 bases, and the count of bases not matched to a germline gene is 9.